These T cell receptor beta chains were read from a single sample in a study of response to subunit inactivated influenza vaccine. Each CDR3 protein gets one entry after TCRdb re-called the RT-PCR reads with MiXCR. The table lists some 300,000 distinct CDR3 sequences, about 20% of them singletons. Sequencing used PBMCs from blood, obtained less than 22 months after vaccination. These receptor sequences come from a man aged 50-75 years who received an inactivated influenza vaccine. Both conserved end residues are part of each CDR3. The D gene is left open where the match is weak. Not all rows give a size; the values are once, few, many and, for expanded clones, a class.

abundance	v_gene	j_gene	d_gene	CDR3aa	CDR3nt
few	TRBV25-1	TRBJ1-1	NA	CASSPPRQTAEAFF	TGTGCCAGCAGTCCCCCCCGCCAGACCGCTGAAGCTTTCTTT
NA	TRBV12-3/TRBV12-4	TRBJ2-5	TRBD2	CASSVQWSSGDLETQYF	TGTGCCAGCAGTGTACAGTGGTCTAGCGGGGACCTAGAGACCCAGTACTTC
many	TRBV7-8	TRBJ2-2	NA	CASSPTSYTGELFF	TGTGCCAGCAGCCCGACTAGTTACACCGGGGAGCTGTTTTTT
NA	TRBV3-1	TRBJ1-3	NA	CASSPTLGNTIYF	TGTGCCAGCAGCCCAACGCTGGGAAACACCATATATTTT
few	TRBV2	TRBJ1-2	NA	CASSGGDRTNYGYTF	TGTGCCAGCAGTGGGGGGGACCGAACTAACTATGGCTACACCTTC
NA	TRBV6-2/TRBV6-3	TRBJ1-2	NA	CASSPGTIYGYTF	TGTGCCAGCAGTCCCGGGACAATTTATGGCTACACCTTC
once	TRBV19	TRBJ2-7	NA	CASSISSVGSYEQYF	TGTGCCAGTAGTATTTCTTCCGTGGGCAGTTACGAGCAGTACTTC
NA	TRBV12-3/TRBV12-4	TRBJ1-1	NA	CASGMGGNTEAFF	TGTGCCAGCGGCATGGGGGGGAACACTGAAGCTTTCTTT
many	TRBV5-1	TRBJ2-3	TRBD1	CASYTGDTDTQYF	TGCGCCAGCTATACAGGGGACACAGATACGCAGTATTTT
NA	TRBV21-1	TRBJ1-6	NA	CASSCYRDRDSPLHF	TGTGCCAGCAGCTGTTACCGGGACAGAGATTCACCCCTCCACTTT
NA	TRBV7-9	TRBJ1-1	NA	CASSRRGGNTEAFF	TGTGCCAGCAGCAGGAGGGGAGGGAACACTGAAGCTTTCTTT
NA	TRBV20-1	TRBJ1-5	NA	CSTTPQGKGNQPQHF	TGCAGTACTACCCCCCAGGGGAAGGGCAATCAGCCCCAGCATTTT
few	TRBV4-1	TRBJ2-3	NA	CASSQDPGDTQYF	TGCGCCAGCAGCCAAGATCCGGGAGATACGCAGTATTTT
few	TRBV7-9	TRBJ1-1	NA	CASSSDSPGAAFF	TGTGCCAGCAGCTCAGATTCACCGGGGGCAGCTTTCTTT
NA	TRBV5-1	TRBJ2-1	NA	CASSLVLAAYNEQFF	TGCGCCAGCAGCTTGGTCCTAGCTGCCTACAATGAGCAGTTCTTC
NA	TRBV10-3	TRBJ2-7	TRBD2	CAISGTSDYEQYF	TGTGCCATCAGTGGGACTAGCGATTACGAGCAGTACTTC
NA	TRBV4-1	TRBJ2-1	NA	CASSPIEFGNTYNEQFF	TGCGCCAGCAGCCCGATCGAGTTCGGAAACACCTACAATGAGCAGTTCTTC
few	TRBV28	TRBJ2-5	NA	CASRTRQDEETQYF	TGTGCCAGCAGAACCAGACAGGACGAAGAGACCCAGTACTTC
few	TRBV5-4	TRBJ1-1	NA	CASSSAGSNTEAFF	TGTGCCAGCAGCTCCGCAGGGTCGAACACTGAAGCTTTCTTT
NA	TRBV20-1	TRBJ2-2	TRBD2	CSATGTSGGGELFF	TGCAGTGCAACCGGGACTAGCGGGGGCGGGGAGCTGTTTTTT
NA	TRBV15	TRBJ2-7	TRBD2	CATSRVGLAGDEQYF	TGTGCCACCAGCAGAGTGGGTCTAGCGGGAGACGAGCAGTACTTC
NA	TRBV7-9	TRBJ2-7	NA	CASSLGLSSTLGEQYF	TGTGCCAGCAGCTTGGGACTCTCTTCGACCCTGGGCGAGCAGTACTTC
NA	TRBV6-2/TRBV6-3	TRBJ2-2	TRBD2	CASSYSSGGPDTGELFF	TGTGCCAGCAGTTACAGCAGCGGGGGGCCGGACACCGGGGAGCTGTTTTTT
many	TRBV4-2	TRBJ2-7	NA	CASSQDFDGPPRRRYF	TGTGCCAGCAGCCAAGATTTTGATGGACCTCCACGAAGAAGGTACTTC
few	TRBV10-3	TRBJ2-7	TRBD1	CAPKTEQGINYEQYF	TGTGCCCCCAAAACGGAACAGGGGATTAACTACGAGCAGTACTTC
NA	TRBV5-1	TRBJ2-1	NA	CASSPGGVNEQFF	TGCGCCAGCAGCCCCGGCGGGGTCAATGAGCAGTTCTTC
NA	TRBV5-4	TRBJ1-2	NA	CASSHTTGSNYGYTF	TGTGCCAGCAGCCATACCACAGGGTCTAACTATGGCTACACCTTC
NA	TRBV7-9	TRBJ1-4	NA	CASSFVSSPTNEKLFF	TGTGCCAGCAGCTTTGTTTCCAGCCCAACTAATGAAAAACTGTTTTTT
few	TRBV7-9	TRBJ1-5	NA	CASSYGGPRQPQHF	TGTGCCAGCAGCTACGGGGGGCCGCGTCAGCCCCAGCATTTT
few	TRBV5-1	TRBJ1-2	TRBD1	CASSQRTGGGYGYTF	TGCGCCAGCAGTCAAAGGACAGGGGGCGGCTATGGCTACACCTTC
NA	TRBV27	TRBJ1-2	NA	CASSATAPLPYGYTF	TGTGCCAGCAGTGCGACAGCACCCCTGCCTTATGGCTACACCTTC
NA	TRBV15	TRBJ1-5	NA	CATSEGLHQPQHF	TGTGCCACCAGCGAGGGACTCCATCAGCCCCAGCATTTT
NA	TRBV11-2	TRBJ2-3	NA	CASSPRGRSDTQYF	TGTGCCAGCAGCCCGCGAGGACGATCAGATACGCAGTATTTT
NA	TRBV12-3/TRBV12-4	TRBJ2-2	TRBD1	CASNWAGGIGELFF	TGTGCCAGCAACTGGGCAGGGGGAATCGGGGAGCTGTTTTTT
once	TRBV11-1	TRBJ2-3	NA	CASSLARISTDTQYF	TGTGCCAGCAGCTTAGCGCGGATCAGCACAGATACGCAGTATTTT
NA	TRBV2	TRBJ1-1	NA	CASSEGTQVNTEAFF	TGTGCCAGCAGTGAGGGAACACAGGTTAACACTGAAGCTTTCTTT
many	TRBV28	TRBJ2-2	TRBD1	CASSALGQVNTGELFF	TGTGCCAGCAGTGCATTGGGACAGGTGAACACCGGGGAGCTGTTTTTT
NA	TRBV12-3/TRBV12-4	TRBJ2-3	TRBD1	CASSIGQGLGTDTQYF	TGTGCCAGCAGTATAGGACAGGGGTTGGGCACAGATACGCAGTATTTT
few	TRBV11-2	TRBJ2-5	NA	CASSLVSGIQYF	TGTGCCAGCAGCTTAGTTTCCGGGATCCAGTACTTC
few	TRBV19	TRBJ1-5	NA	CASGTVGPYSNQPQHF	TGTGCCAGCGGGACCGTCGGCCCTTATAGCAATCAGCCCCAGCATTTT
NA	TRBV4-1	TRBJ1-1	TRBD1	CASSQVGQKNTEAFF	TGCGCCAGCAGCCAGGTGGGACAGAAGAACACTGAAGCTTTCTTT
NA	TRBV7-9	TRBJ2-5	NA	CASSSAARLFKETQYF	TGTGCCAGCAGCTCTGCGGCTCGGCTATTCAAGGAGACCCAGTACTTC
NA	TRBV7-8	TRBJ1-2	NA	CASSPRGVRAHGYTF	TGTGCCAGCAGCCCACGGGGGGTAAGGGCGCATGGCTACACCTTC